This entry lists 15 T cell receptor beta chains sequenced from one sample in a study of T-cell reconstitution after alpha-beta-depleted transplantation in children. Unique molecular identifiers were used in preparing the TCRbeta library. One entry per CDR3 protein results from TCRdb running MiXCR on the PCR reads. Among 77,000 or so distinct CDR3 sequences listed, roughly 18% were seen once. The material was PBMCs, mostly from graft donor cells, obtained 360 days after TCRalphabeta/CD19-depleted stem cell transplant. Receptors originate from a male patient between 2 and 15 years old who had a stem cell transplant for acute lymphoblastic leukemia, so the T cells may come from the graft donor.

The chain is built from TRBV4-1 and TRBJ2-7; D is possibly TRBD2 (5 bases). Between the trimmed V and J ends, which lost 1 base and 3 bases, there was a span of 13 bases. This CDR3 is built from 15 residues. Germline CDR1 reads MGHRA; CDR2 reads YSYEKL. CDR3 loop: CASSQAAEPFYEQYF. CDR3 nucleotide sequence: TGCGCCAGCAGCCAAGCAGCGGAGCCCTTCTACGAGCAGTACTTC.

The V gene is TRBV12-3 or TRBV12-4, the J gene TRBJ2-1, with D perhaps matching TRBD1 (6 bases). V shed 5 bases and J shed 6 bases, with 17 bases lying between them. The CDR3 length is 15 residues. CDR3 in DNA: TGTGCCAGCAGTAACGGGTGGGACAATTCCAATGAGCAGTTCTTC. Its translation is CASSNGWDNSNEQFF.

The J gene is TRBJ2-5, the V gene TRBV27, with 11 bases aligning to TRBD2. There are 15 residues in the CDR3. J was trimmed by 4 bases and V by 3 bases; bases with no gene match: 4. Germline V gene lookup returns CDR1 MNHEY and CDR2 SMNVEV (reference sequence). CDR3 amino acids: CASSFYTSGRETQYF. The DNA of the CDR3 is TGTGCCAGCAGTTTTTACACTAGCGGGAGAGAGACCCAGTACTTC.

This chain uses TRBV4-2 with TRBJ2-1, with 11 bases fitting TRBD2. Trimming took 5 bases from V and 5 from J; bases not matched to a gene: 8. Germline CDR1 reads LGHNA; CDR2 reads YNFKEQ. This CDR3 is built from 16 residues. This chain's CDR3 is CASSRILAGVNNEQFF. The CDR3 DNA reads TGTGCCAGCAGCAGGATACTAGCGGGAGTTAACAATGAGCAGTTCTTC.

The rearrangement links TRBV7-8 to TRBJ2-7, with D maybe TRBD1 (6 bases). The V end was cut by 2 bases, the J end by 4 bases, with 12 bases between. This CDR3 contains 14 residues. Germline CDR1 and CDR2: SGHVS and FQNEAQ. The CDR3 DNA follows: TGTGCCAGCAGCTTACGGCAGGGGTCTTACGAGCAGTACTTC. It codes for CASSLRQGSYEQYF. Variable domain in full (rest from reference TRBV7-8 and TRBJ2-7): GAGVSQSPRYKVAKRGQDVALRCDPISGHVSLFWYQQALGQGPEFLTYFQNEAQLDKSGLPSDRFFAERPEGSVSTLKIQRTQQEDSAVYLCASSLRQGSYEQYFGPGTRLTVT.

CDR3 in amino acids: CASSWLRNTEAFF. The CDR3 DNA sequence: TGTGCCAGCAGCTGGCTTAGGAACACTGAAGCTTTCTTT. The chain couples TRBV12-3 or TRBV12-4 to TRBJ1-1; D unclear. This CDR3 contains 13 residues. V was shortened by 6 bases and J by 1 base, with 9 bases between the two germline ends.

This clonotype was seen more than once but under ten times. V usage is TRBV5-6 and J usage is TRBJ2-1; D may be TRBD2 (5 bases). Germline V lookup: CDR1 SGHDT, CDR2 YYEEEE. The V and J ends lost 1 base and 10 bases respectively, with 12 bases between them. The CDR3 sequence is 13 residues long. This CDR3 is CASSLRGPGEQFF. CDR3 bases: TGTGCCAGCAGCTTGAGAGGGCCGGGGGAGCAGTTCTTC.

The chain employs TRBV12-3 or TRBV12-4 and TRBJ2-7, with 9 positions matching TRBD2. The trim removed 6 bases at V and 0 bases at J, leaving 6 bases unmatched. CDR3 size: 15 residues. CDR3 amino acids: CASSHSSGDSYEQYF. As DNA, the CDR3 is TGTGCCAGCAGCCACTCTAGCGGGGACTCCTACGAGCAGTACTTC.

This clonotype was seen only a few times. The chain couples TRBV12-3 or TRBV12-4 to TRBJ2-5; weak D call: TRBD2 (6 bases). Trimming removed 3 bases at V and 5 bases at J, with 10 bases between. This CDR3 is built from 13 residues. CDR3 coding DNA: TGTGCCAGCAGTTTTCGGGGGAGTGAGACCCAGTACTTC. As protein: CASSFRGSETQYF.

This clonotype was counted a few times. The chain uses TRBV7-9 and TRBJ2-1; TRBD1 might be the D (5 bases). The V gene lost 3 bases and the J gene lost 9 bases, with 18 bases spanning the gap. The CDR3 sequence is 15 residues long. Per the germline V gene, CDR1 is SEHNR and CDR2 is FQNEAQ (reference sequence). CDR3 residues: CASSFSAGAVGEQFF. CDR3 DNA sequence: TGTGCCAGCAGCTTCTCCGCTGGGGCGGTCGGTGAGCAGTTCTTC. Full variable domain (outside the CDR3, taken from reference TRBV7-9 and TRBJ2-1): DTGVSQNPRHKITKRGQNVTFRCDPISEHNRLYWYRQTLGQGPEFLTYFQNEAQLEKSRLLSDRFSAERPKGSFSTLEIQRTEQGDSAMYLCASSFSAGAVGEQFFGPGTRLTVL.

The V and J genes are TRBV11-2 and TRBJ2-7; 8 positions agree with TRBD1. Germline-derived CDR1 and CDR2 are SGHAT and FQNNGV. The CDR3 is 13 residues long. Trimming at V came to 5 bases and at J to 5 bases, leaving 5 bases not matched to a gene. Here the CDR3 reads CASSKDRGHEQYF. The CDR3 DNA sequence: TGTGCCAGCAGCAAAGACAGGGGTCACGAGCAGTACTTC.

The DNA for the CDR3 is TGTGCCATCAGTACCTTCCTAGCGGGAGGGGGCGAGCAGTACTTC. Translation gives CAISTFLAGGGEQYF. This sequence joins TRBV10-3 and TRBJ2-7; 12 bases map to TRBD2. J was trimmed by 6 bases and V by 5 bases; bases with no gene match: 8. There are 15 residues in the CDR3. Germline loops: CDR1 ENHRY, CDR2 SYGVKD.

The chain joins TRBV10-3 to TRBJ2-1; 13 nucleotides match TRBD2. CDR1 and CDR2 from the germline V gene are ENHRY and SYGVKD. This CDR3 comprises 19 residues. The J segment lost 5 bases and the V segment lost 2 bases, leaving 12 bases of the junction unmatched. CDR3 DNA sequence: TGTGCCATCAGTGAGGGACTAGCGGGAGAAGGGGGACTTGACAATGAGCAGTTCTTC. As protein: CAISEGLAGEGGLDNEQFF.

The chain links TRBV7-8 to TRBJ1-5; D remains unclear. The CDR3 is 13 amino acids. Deletions cut 1 base from V and 6 bases from J, with 7 bases between. Germline lookup yields CDR1 SGHVS and CDR2 FQNEAQ. The CDR3 DNA follows: TGTGCCAGCAGCTTAGAGAGGGTTCAGCCCCAGCATTTT. This codes for CASSLERVQPQHF. The whole variable domain, remainder taken from reference TRBV7-8 and TRBJ1-5, is GAGVSQSPRYKVAKRGQDVALRCDPISGHVSLFWYQQALGQGPEFLTYFQNEAQLDKSGLPSDRFFAERPEGSVSTLKIQRTQQEDSAVYLCASSLERVQPQHFGDGTRLSIL.

This clonotype was counted between two and nine times. V and J are TRBV12-3 or TRBV12-4 and TRBJ2-1, with D hard to call. V was shortened by 3 bases and J by 0 bases, with 15 bases between the two germline ends. The length of the CDR3 is 17 residues. CDR3 nucleotide sequence: TGTGCCAGCAGTTTTAAAGGGCTGGGTAGCTCCTACAATGAGCAGTTCTTC. Translating gives CASSFKGLGSSYNEQFF.